Listed below are T cell receptor beta chains from one sample, sequenced in a study of shared clonotypes between healthy human individuals. Assay used: immunoSEQ multiplex PCR; TCRdb lists only in-frame clones, some missing. This table holds roughly 410,000 clones, 96% found once. The sample comprised memory CD8+ T cells sorted from blood. These receptor sequences come from a young man in good health. Each CDR3 is given with its conserved first and last residue. The order of the fields is D gene, V gene, J gene, clone size, CDR3 protein. D genes are given only for firm matches. Part of the rows lack a size; the others show once, few, many or a class for expanded clones.

d_call: NA
v_call: TRBV10-3
j_call: TRBJ2-5
clone_size: NA
cdr3_aa: CAISVGGNQETQYF

d_call: TRBD1
v_call: TRBV7-8
j_call: TRBJ2-7
clone_size: once
cdr3_aa: CASSPDRGKYEQYF

d_call: NA
v_call: TRBV21-1
j_call: TRBJ2-3
clone_size: NA
cdr3_aa: CASSTYGGLARLTDTQYF

d_call: TRBD2
v_call: TRBV29-1
j_call: TRBJ2-2
clone_size: NA
cdr3_aa: CSVRLSGRNTGELFF

d_call: NA
v_call: TRBV10-2
j_call: TRBJ1-5
clone_size: NA
cdr3_aa: CASRGTKNQPQHF

d_call: NA
v_call: TRBV11-2
j_call: TRBJ2-7
clone_size: NA
cdr3_aa: CASSRLESYEQYF

d_call: TRBD2
v_call: TRBV18
j_call: TRBJ2-3
clone_size: NA
cdr3_aa: CASSTKLGLGSADTQYF

d_call: NA
v_call: TRBV6-6
j_call: TRBJ2-7
clone_size: NA
cdr3_aa: CASSYALSGGGYEQYF

d_call: NA
v_call: TRBV6-1
j_call: TRBJ1-6
clone_size: NA
cdr3_aa: CASRRQGNSPLHF

d_call: TRBD2
v_call: TRBV6-5
j_call: TRBJ2-3
clone_size: NA
cdr3_aa: CASSYLAGVIDTQYF

d_call: NA
v_call: TRBV30
j_call: TRBJ2-3
clone_size: NA
cdr3_aa: CAWRVPASTDTQYF

d_call: NA
v_call: TRBV28
j_call: TRBJ2-7
clone_size: NA
cdr3_aa: CASSSNSWVTLGQYLYEQYF

d_call: NA
v_call: TRBV13
j_call: TRBJ1-1
clone_size: NA
cdr3_aa: CASSLIKGHGSTEAFF

d_call: NA
v_call: TRBV13
j_call: TRBJ2-7
clone_size: NA
cdr3_aa: CASSLVSYGPSYEQYF